The T cell receptor (beta chain) under discussion was sequenced for a study of cytomegalovirus exposure and HLA in healthy donors. General study results and limits: When analyzed later, a missense DCLRE1C variant was found to be linked to TCR beta V- and J-gene trimming.

V lost 5 bases and J 4 bases, leaving 15 bases between the germline ends. This CDR3 spans 15 amino acids. Germline CDR1 reads MNHEY; CDR2 reads SMNVEV (reference sequence). As regards this clone: Its antigen is undetermined.

The PCR employed 60 Vbeta primers together with 13 Jbeta primers. Sequencing used immunoSEQ multiplex PCR; TCRdb keeps in-frame clones, though not all of them. The table has over 70,000 clones, around 69% seen once. V gene TRBV27 combines with J gene TRBJ2-1, with D possibly being TRBD1 (5 bases). Specimen: PBMCs. The TCR sequence derives from a human donor in good health. The CDR3 nucleotides are TGTGCCAGCAGTCTCTACTTAGACAGTTACAATGAGCAGTTCTTC. Protein sequence: CASSLYLDSYNEQFF.